The following is a T cell receptor (beta chain) sequence with its context. What it binds is not known. This specimen comes from a study of PD-L1 blockade in urothelial cancer. By means of amplified housekeeping genes, FFPE tumor DNA was quantified. The repertoire was sequenced with immunoSEQ multiplex PCR; TCRdb's copy has only in-frame clones and lacks some. This table has 30,000 to 40,000 clones, approximately 40% appearing once. All patients carried locally advanced or metastatic urothelial carcinoma. Study-level findings and limits: Each patient was represented by one FFPE tumor sample, obtained not right before treatment. Those benefiting durably had more tumor-infiltrating T lymphocytes.

This CDR3 comprises 13 residues. Germline V gene data show CDR1 as MGHDK and CDR2 as SYGVNS. V shed 6 bases, J shed 3 bases, and the junction held 4 bases outside the gene matches. The sample in question was tumor tissue, obtained before atezolizumab (anti-PD-L1) treatment. The J gene is TRBJ1-2, the V gene TRBV25-1; TRBD1 agrees at 7 bases. This TCR came from a man in his sixties with urothelial cancer. The CDR3 DNA reads TGTGCCAGCAGCAGCCAGGGGGACTATGGCTACACCTTC. This gives the protein CASSSQGDYGYTF.